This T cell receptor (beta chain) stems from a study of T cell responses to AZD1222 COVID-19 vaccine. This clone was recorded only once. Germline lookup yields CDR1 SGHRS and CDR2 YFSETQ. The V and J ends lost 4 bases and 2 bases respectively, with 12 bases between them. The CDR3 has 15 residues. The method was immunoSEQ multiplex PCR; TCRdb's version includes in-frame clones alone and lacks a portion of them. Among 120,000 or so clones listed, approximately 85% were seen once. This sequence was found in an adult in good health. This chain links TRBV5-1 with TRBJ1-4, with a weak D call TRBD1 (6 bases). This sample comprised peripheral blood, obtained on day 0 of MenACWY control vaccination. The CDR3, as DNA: TGCGCCAGCAGCCTGGGACACTCGACTAATGAAAAACTGTTTTTT. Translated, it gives CASSLGHSTNEKLFF.